A selection of T cell receptor beta chains follows, all from one sample in a study of T cell changes during pregnancy in multiple sclerosis. The method was immunoSEQ multiplex PCR; TCRdb's version includes in-frame clones alone and lacks a portion of them. Seen here are 75,000 to 100,000 clones, 90% to 95% observed once, and the top ten hold 2% to 3%. This specimen consisted of peripheral blood, obtained after pregnancy. The receptor source for this set is a female donor in good health, enrolled as a control in a pregnancy study. CDR3s include the opening cysteine and the closing phenylalanine or tryptophan. The order of the fields is CDR3 protein, J gene, CDR3 length, V gene.

CASSTAGLAGNEQFF	TRBJ2-1	15	TRBV7-9
CASRPGLTDTQYF	TRBJ2-3	13	TRBV7-6
CASSSGQGYEQYF	TRBJ2-7	13	TRBV11-2
CASRGGLYTQYF	TRBJ2-3	12	TRBV6-5
CSVVAGLPYNEQFF	TRBJ2-1	14	TRBV29-1
CASRKTGYNEQFF	TRBJ2-1	13	TRBV28
CASSDGSDTDTQYF	TRBJ2-3	14	TRBV6-4
CASSQELAGGVHEQYF	TRBJ2-7	16	TRBV4-1
CASSPRQVWGPYNEQFF	TRBJ2-1	17	TRBV9
CASSFGSGGYNEQFF	TRBJ2-1	15	TRBV27
CASSEDRAAYEQYF	TRBJ2-7	14	TRBV6-1
CASSLRGFNEQFF	TRBJ2-1	13	TRBV28
CASSSNMGGNQPQHF	TRBJ1-5	15	TRBV6-1
CASTETGLGQFF	TRBJ2-1	12	TRBV25-1
CASSLGQVAKNIQYF	TRBJ2-4	15	TRBV5-1
CASSFSGVRNTGELFF	TRBJ2-2	16	TRBV5-1
CASRDRVMNTEAFF	TRBJ1-1	14	TRBV19
CASSSGGVDTGELFF	TRBJ2-2	15	TRBV28
CASSLGPRVLAGPSTDTQYF	TRBJ2-3	20	TRBV5-1
CATKSGQAGGKLFF	TRBJ1-4	14	TRBV6-5
CASRPTGLTYEQYF	TRBJ2-7	14	TRBV7-2
CASSLGEGPSYNEQFF	TRBJ2-1	16	TRBV11-2
CASSLGAITNTEAFF	TRBJ1-1	15	TRBV5-8
CASSQGDKANYGYTF	TRBJ1-2	15	TRBV4-1
CASRILAGGVDGELFF	TRBJ2-2	16	TRBV5-5
CASRRRPGVNTEAFF	TRBJ1-1	15	TRBV7-6
CASRRGVGYTF	TRBJ1-2	11	TRBV4-1
CASSQGNRVGYEQYF	TRBJ2-7	15	TRBV4-1
CASSMLEPNKVGYTF	TRBJ1-2	15	TRBV19
CATRLAGGSSYEQYF	TRBJ2-7	15	TRBV5-4
CAISTDRATNEKLFF	TRBJ1-4	15	TRBV10-3
CASSPGLAGVDEQFF	TRBJ2-1	15	TRBV19
CSVVNDYGYTF	TRBJ1-2	11	TRBV29-1
CASSGTRTSEQFF	TRBJ2-1	13	TRBV6-1
CASSPRQGQETQYF	TRBJ2-5	14	TRBV27
CASSLGRGGEKLFF	TRBJ1-4	14	TRBV13
CATSGRGQAETQYF	TRBJ2-5	14	TRBV27
CTSSPTLAGPPYEQYF	TRBJ2-7	16	TRBV1
CASSSQVNTEAFF	TRBJ1-1	13	TRBV6-5
CASSSQLQGAAFF	TRBJ1-1	13	TRBV7-6
CASSWGTGNTEAFF	TRBJ1-1	14	TRBV5-6
CSVDVGARGNEQFF	TRBJ2-1	14	TRBV29-1
CAISDRTGDKHEKLFF	TRBJ1-4	16	TRBV10-3
CASRGPDRANYGYTF	TRBJ1-2	15	TRBV4-1
CASSPRDYPKNTGELFF	TRBJ2-2	17	TRBV7-9
CASSQTYTNTEAFF	TRBJ1-1	14	TRBV4-1
CASSADRTNYEQYF	TRBJ2-7	14	TRBV2
CATSRPQQETQYF	TRBJ2-5	13	TRBV15
CASSTRLAGNTGELFF	TRBJ2-2	16	TRBV9
CASSPGDYNSPLHF	TRBJ1-6	14	TRBV28
CASSLEGGNQPQHF	TRBJ1-5	14	TRBV5-1
CASSLSRQGGGTEAFF	TRBJ1-1	16	TRBV11-3
CASADGDSYEQYF	TRBJ2-7	13	TRBV6-5